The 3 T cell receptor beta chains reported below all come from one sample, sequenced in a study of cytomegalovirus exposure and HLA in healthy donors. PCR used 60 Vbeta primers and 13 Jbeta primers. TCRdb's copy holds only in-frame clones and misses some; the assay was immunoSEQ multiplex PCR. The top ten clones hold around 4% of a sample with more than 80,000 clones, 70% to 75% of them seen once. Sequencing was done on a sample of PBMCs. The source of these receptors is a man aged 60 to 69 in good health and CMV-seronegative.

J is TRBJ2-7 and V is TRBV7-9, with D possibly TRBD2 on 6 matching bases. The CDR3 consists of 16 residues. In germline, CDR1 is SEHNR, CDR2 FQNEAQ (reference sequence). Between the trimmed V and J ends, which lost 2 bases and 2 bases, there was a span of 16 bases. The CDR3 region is CASSLTRGWAAYEQYF. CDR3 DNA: TGTGCCAGCAGCTTAACTCGGGGGTGGGCCGCCTACGAGCAGTACTTC.

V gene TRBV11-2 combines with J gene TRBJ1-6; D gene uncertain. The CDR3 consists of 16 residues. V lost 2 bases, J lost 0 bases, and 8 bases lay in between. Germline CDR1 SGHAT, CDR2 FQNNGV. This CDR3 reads CASSLTGSSYNSPLHF. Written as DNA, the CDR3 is TGTGCCAGCAGCTTAACCGGGAGCTCCTATAATTCACCCCTCCACTTT.

The CDR3 region has the DNA TGTGCCAGCAGCCGCGGGACAGGGGGAGCTTACGAGCAGTACTTC. Protein: CASSRGTGGAYEQYF. The gene calls are TRBV11-3 and TRBJ2-7; TRBD1 matches 11 bases. CDR1 is SGHNT, CDR2 YENEEA, per germline. V lost 5 bases, J lost 4 bases, and 7 bases stayed unmatched. This CDR3 is 15 amino acids long.